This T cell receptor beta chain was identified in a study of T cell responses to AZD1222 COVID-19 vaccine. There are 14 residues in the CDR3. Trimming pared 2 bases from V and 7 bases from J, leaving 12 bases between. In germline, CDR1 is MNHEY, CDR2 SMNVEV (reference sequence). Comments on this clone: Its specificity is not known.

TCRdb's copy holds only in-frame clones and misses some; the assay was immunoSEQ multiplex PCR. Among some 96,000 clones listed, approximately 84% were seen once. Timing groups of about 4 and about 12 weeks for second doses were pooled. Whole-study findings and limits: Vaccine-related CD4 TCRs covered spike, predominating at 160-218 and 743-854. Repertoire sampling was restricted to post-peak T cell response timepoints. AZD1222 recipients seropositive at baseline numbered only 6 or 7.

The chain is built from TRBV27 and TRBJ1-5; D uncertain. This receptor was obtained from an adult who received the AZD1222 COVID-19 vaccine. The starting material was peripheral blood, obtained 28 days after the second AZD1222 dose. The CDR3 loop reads CASSLRRVGQPQHF. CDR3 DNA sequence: TGTGCCAGCAGTTTAAGAAGGGTTGGGCAGCCCCAGCATTTT.